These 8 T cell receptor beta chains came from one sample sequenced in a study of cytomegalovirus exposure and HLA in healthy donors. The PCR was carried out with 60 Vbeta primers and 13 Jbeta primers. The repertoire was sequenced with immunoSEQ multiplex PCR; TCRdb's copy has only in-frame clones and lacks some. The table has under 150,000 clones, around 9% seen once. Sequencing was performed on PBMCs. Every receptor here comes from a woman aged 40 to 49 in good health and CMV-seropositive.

The CDR3 loop reads CASSHEFGDRSSNEQFF. In DNA form, the CDR3 reads TGTGCCAGCAGCCACGAATTTGGGGACAGAAGTTCCAATGAGCAGTTCTTC. V usage is TRBV11-3 and J usage is TRBJ2-1, with 7 bases aligning to TRBD1. The CDR3 runs to 17 residues. CDR1 SGHNT and CDR2 YENEEA come from the germline V gene. The junction had 16 bases not matched to a gene; V was cut back by 5 bases and J by 6 bases.

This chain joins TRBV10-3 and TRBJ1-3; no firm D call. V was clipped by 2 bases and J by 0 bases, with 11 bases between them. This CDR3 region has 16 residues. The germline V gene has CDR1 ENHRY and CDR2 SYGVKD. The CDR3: CAISEHRQASGNTIYF. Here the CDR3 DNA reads TGTGCCATCAGTGAGCACAGACAAGCCTCTGGAAACACCATATATTTT.

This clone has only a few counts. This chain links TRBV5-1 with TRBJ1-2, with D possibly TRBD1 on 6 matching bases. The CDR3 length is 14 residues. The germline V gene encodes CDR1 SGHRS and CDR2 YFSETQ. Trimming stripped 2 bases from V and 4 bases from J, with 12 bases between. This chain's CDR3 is CASSFTAGVYGYTF. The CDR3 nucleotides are TGCGCCAGCAGCTTTACAGCAGGGGTCTATGGCTACACCTTC.

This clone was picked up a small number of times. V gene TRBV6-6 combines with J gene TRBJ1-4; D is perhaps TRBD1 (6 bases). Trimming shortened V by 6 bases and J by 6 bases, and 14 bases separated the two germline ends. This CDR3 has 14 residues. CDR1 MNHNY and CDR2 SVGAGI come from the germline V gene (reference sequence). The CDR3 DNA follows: TGTGCCAGCAGCCCCGGACAGCCGGATGAAAAACTGTTTTTT. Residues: CASSPGQPDEKLFF.

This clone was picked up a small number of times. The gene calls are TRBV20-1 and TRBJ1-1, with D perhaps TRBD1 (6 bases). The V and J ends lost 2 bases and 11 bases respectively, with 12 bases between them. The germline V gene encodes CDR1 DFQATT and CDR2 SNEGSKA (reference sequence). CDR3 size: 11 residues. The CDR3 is CSARPDRRAFF. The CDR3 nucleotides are TGCAGTGCTAGACCGGACAGAAGGGCTTTCTTT.

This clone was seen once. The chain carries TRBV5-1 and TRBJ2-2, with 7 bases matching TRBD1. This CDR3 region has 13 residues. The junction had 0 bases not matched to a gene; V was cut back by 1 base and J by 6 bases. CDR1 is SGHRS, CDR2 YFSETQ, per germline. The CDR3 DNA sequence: TGCGCCAGCAGCTTGCAGGGGGCCGGGGAGCTGTTTTTT. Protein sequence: CASSLQGAGELFF.

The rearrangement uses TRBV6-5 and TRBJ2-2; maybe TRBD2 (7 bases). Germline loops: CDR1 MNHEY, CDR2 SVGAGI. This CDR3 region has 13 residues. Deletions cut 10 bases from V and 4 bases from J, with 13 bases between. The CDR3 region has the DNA TGTGCCACTTGGCGGGGGCCCACCGGGGAGCTGTTTTTT. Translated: CATWRGPTGELFF.

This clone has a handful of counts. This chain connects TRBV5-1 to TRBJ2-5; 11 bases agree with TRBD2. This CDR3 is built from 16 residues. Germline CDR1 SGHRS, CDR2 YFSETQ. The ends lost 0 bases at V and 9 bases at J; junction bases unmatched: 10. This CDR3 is CASSLASGGPLVAQYF. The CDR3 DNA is TGCGCCAGCAGCTTGGCTAGCGGGGGGCCTCTAGTGGCCCAGTACTTC. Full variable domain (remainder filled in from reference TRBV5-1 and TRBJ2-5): KAGVTQTPRYLIKTRGQQVTLSCSPISGHRSVSWYQQTPGQGLQFLFEYFSETQRNKGNFPGRFSGRQFSNSRSEMNVSTLELGDSALYLCASSLASGGPLVAQYFGPGTRLLVL.